Listed below are T cell receptor beta chains from one sample, sequenced in a study of cytomegalovirus exposure and HLA in healthy donors. Only in-frame clones appear in the TCRdb table, and some are missing; sequencing was by immunoSEQ multiplex PCR. The sample shows 150,000 or so clones, 75% to 80% of them seen only once. The material sequenced was PBMCs. The receptors were gathered from a man aged 45-60 years in good health and CMV-seropositive. Both conserved end residues are part of each CDR3. Each record gives: V gene, D gene, J gene, CDR3 DNA, CDR3 protein. D genes are given only for firm matches.

>TRBV30|TRBD1|TRBJ1-5
TGTGCCTGGAGCGAGGGACAGGGTACTCAGCCCCAGCATTTT
CAWSEGQGTQPQHF
>TRBV28|TRBD1|TRBJ1-3
TGTGCCAGCAGTTTATGGGGCTTGGGACAGGGGGATAGCTCTGGAAACACCATATATTTT
CASSLWGLGQGDSSGNTIYF
>TRBV4-1|TRBD1|TRBJ1-2
TGCGCCAGCAGCCAAGATGCACAGGGGGCGTTTGGCTACACCTTC
CASSQDAQGAFGYTF
>TRBV19|TRBD1|TRBJ2-3
TGTGCCAGTAGTAAGGACAGGGGTGATACGCAGTATTTT
CASSKDRGDTQYF
>TRBV27|TRBD1|TRBJ2-2
TGTGCCAGCAGTTTAACAGGGGTCGGGGAGCTGTTTTTT
CASSLTGVGELFF
>TRBV4-3|.|TRBJ2-5
TGCGCCAGCAGCCAAGATCCCCTAGCCCGAGAGACCCAGTACTTC
CASSQDPLARETQYF
>TRBV19|.|TRBJ1-2
TGTGCCAGTCATGCGGCTAACTATGGCTACACCTTC
CASHAANYGYTF
>TRBV6-1|.|TRBJ1-5
TGTGCCAGCAGTGAAATGGACAGCGTTTTAGGACCCCAGCATTTT
CASSEMDSVLGPQHF
>TRBV4-1|.|TRBJ1-3
TGCGCCAGCAGCTCCAAACCGGGGAACTCTGGAAACACCATATATTTT
CASSSKPGNSGNTIYF
>TRBV7-3|.|TRBJ2-3
TGTGCCAGCAGCTTACGGGGCGCCGGGGGTGGCACAGATACGCAGTATTTT
CASSLRGAGGGTDTQYF
>TRBV19|TRBD1|TRBJ2-1
TGTGCCAGTAGCTCGGACAGGGGAGACAATGAGCAGTTCTTC
CASSSDRGDNEQFF